Each of the 20 T cell receptor beta chains below was sequenced from the same sample in a study of glioma-infiltrating T cells. The iRepertoire nested amplicon-rescue multiplex PCR amplified TCR alpha and beta CDR3s from RNA. MiXCR, applied by TCRdb to the multiplex PCR reads, yields one record per CDR3 protein. The sample lists about 130,000 distinct CDR3 sequences; around a quarter were seen once. Sequencing was done on a sample of glioma tissue, nonneoplastic brain tissue, or PBMCs (not recorded which). The receptors were sampled from a human donor with low-grade glioma or glioblastoma, undergoing nonglioma brain surgery, or in good health (not recorded which).

This clonotype has only a few counts. This sequence joins TRBV6-1 and TRBJ2-5, with D perhaps matching TRBD1 (6 bases). Germline CDR1 is MNHNS and CDR2 is SASEGT. The V gene lost 5 bases and the J gene lost 2 bases, with 15 bases spanning the gap. The CDR3 consists of 15 residues. In nucleotides, the CDR3 is TGTGCCAGCAGTTCTTTCAGGACAGCACAAGAGACCCAGTACTTC. Amino acid sequence: CASSSFRTAQETQYF.

This clonotype was recorded many times. The genes are TRBV25-1 and TRBJ2-5; D remains unclear. The V end lost 3 bases, the J end lost 1 base, and 6 bases lay between the germline ends. The CDR3 sequence is 13 residues long. The germline CDR1 and CDR2 sequences are MGHDK and SYGVNS. CDR3 loop: CASSDPFQETQYF. DNA for the CDR3: TGTGCCAGCAGTGATCCGTTCCAAGAGACCCAGTACTTC.

In this sample, this clonotype turned up a few times. The chain recombines TRBV28 with TRBJ1-5; tentative D call: TRBD1 (6 bases). The V gene's germline CDR1 is MDHEN and CDR2 SYDVKM. The V end lost 6 bases, the J end lost 3 bases, and 15 bases lay between the germline ends. There are 15 residues in the CDR3. The CDR3 reads CASRGGGPANQPQHF. The DNA for the CDR3 is TGTGCCAGCAGGGGGGGGGGCCCCGCCAATCAGCCCCAGCATTTT. Based on the CDR3 plus reference TRBV28 and TRBJ1-5, the full variable domain is DVKVTQSSRYLVKRTGEKVFLECVQDMDHENMFWYRQDPGLGLRLIYFSYDVKMKEKGDIPEGYSVSREKKERFSLILESASTNQTSMYLCASRGGGPANQPQHFGDGTRLSIL.

The V gene is TRBV7-2, the J gene TRBJ2-3, with D unclear. CDR1 and CDR2 from the germline V gene are SGHTA and FQGNSA. The CDR3 length is 13 residues. V gave up 1 base and J gave up 6 bases, with 8 bases separating them. This CDR3 reads CASSLGVPDTQYF. The CDR3 bases are TGTGCCAGCAGCTTAGGAGTTCCGGATACGCAGTATTTT. The complete variable domain, with remaining parts taken from reference TRBV7-2 and TRBJ2-3, reads GAGVSQSPSNKVTEKGKDVELRCDPISGHTALYWYRQSLGQGLEFLIYFQGNSAPDKSGLPSDRFSAERTGGSVSTLTIQRTQQEDSAVYLCASSLGVPDTQYFGPGTRLTVL.

This clonotype was recorded a few times. The rearrangement links TRBV2 to TRBJ1-5; 7 bases agree with TRBD1. V was clipped by 5 bases and J by 7 bases; unmatched bases: 8. Germline-derived CDR1 and CDR2 are SNHLY and FYNNEI. The CDR3 length is 14 residues. The CDR3 nucleotides are TGTGCCAGCAGTTTGAACCGACAGGGACAGCCCCAGCATTTT. It yields the protein CASSLNRQGQPQHF.

This clonotype was recorded a few times. Its ends do not fully match the called genes, so a read error is possible. V usage is TRBV28 and J usage is TRBJ2-5; the match to TRBD2 covers 7 bases. CDR3 length equals 11 residues. Germline loops: CDR1 MDHEN, CDR2 SYDVKM. The CDR3: CASSSLADPRF. The CDR3 DNA reads TGTGCCAGCAGTTCCCTAGCGGACCCGCGTTTC.

The genes are TRBV5-4 and TRBJ2-3, with TRBD2 identical over 10 bases. The ends lost 4 bases at V and 3 bases at J; junction bases unmatched: 8. Germline assignment: CDR1 SGHNT and CDR2 YYREEE (reference sequence). The CDR3 is 16 residues long. CDR3 DNA sequence: TGTGCCAGCAGCCCGAGCGGGGGGGCTAAAACAGATACGCAGTATTTT. It is translated as CASSPSGGAKTDTQYF.

The genes are TRBV5-1 and TRBJ1-6; possible D gene TRBD1, 5 bases. V lost 7 bases to trimming and J lost 7 bases, with 15 bases between them. Germline-derived CDR1 and CDR2 are SGHRS and YFSETQ. The CDR3 length is 14 residues. CDR3: CASSRTTGNSPLHF. The CDR3 DNA follows: TGCGCCAGCTCTCGGACAACGGGCAATTCACCCCTCCACTTT.

This clonotype was seen ten or more times. The V gene is TRBV2, the J gene TRBJ2-3; D unclear. Between the trimmed V and J ends, which lost 5 bases and 2 bases, there was a span of 2 bases. Germline assignment: CDR1 SNHLY and CDR2 FYNNEI. The CDR3 length is 11 residues. The CDR3 sequence: CASSPTDTQYF. The CDR3 DNA reads TGTGCCAGCAGTCCCACAGATACGCAGTATTTT.

Note on this clonotype: The conserved closing phenylalanine or tryptophan is absent in this CDR3, likely reflecting a read error. The chain uses TRBV3-1 and TRBJ1-5; D may be TRBD1 (6 bases). Germline V gives CDR1 LGHDT, CDR2 YNNKEL (reference sequence). Between the trimmed V and J ends, which lost 5 bases and 0 bases, there was a span of 11 bases. The CDR3 spans 15 residues. The CDR3 DNA reads as TGTGCCAGCAGCGAAGGACAGAATAGCAATCAGCCCCAGCATTCT. Encoded protein: CASSEGQNSNQPQHS.

This clonotype appeared a few times. This chain connects TRBV18 to TRBJ2-5; D ambiguous. The germline CDR1 and CDR2 sequences are KGHSH and LQKENI. V lost 6 bases to trimming and J lost 0 bases, with 5 bases between them. The CDR3 runs to 12 residues. Here the CDR3 DNA reads TGTGCCAGCTCTTCGGACCAAGAGACCCAGTACTTC. Translation: CASSSDQETQYF. Looking up the rest from reference TRBV18 and TRBJ2-5 gives the full variable domain: NAGVMQNPRHLVRRRGQEARLRCSPMKGHSHVYWYRQLPEEGLKFMVYLQKENIIDESGMPKERFSAEFPKEGPSILRIQQVVRGDSAAYFCASSSDQETQYFGPGTRLLVL.

J is TRBJ1-2 and V is TRBV12-3 or TRBV12-4; D may be TRBD1 (6 bases). The V and J ends lost 5 bases and 2 bases respectively, with 12 bases between them. This CDR3 contains 14 residues. CDR3 sequence: CASSVGQMNYGYTF. Here the CDR3 DNA reads TGTGCCAGCAGTGTGGGACAAATGAACTATGGCTACACCTTC.

A few counts support this clonotype. The rearrangement links TRBV4-1 to TRBJ1-5; possibly TRBD1 for D (5 bases). The germline V gene encodes CDR1 MGHRA and CDR2 YSYEKL. The CDR3 consists of 14 residues. Trimming left V 3 bases short and J 4 bases short, with 10 bases between. The CDR3 protein is CASSHRGGNQPQHF. As DNA, the CDR3 is TGCGCCAGCAGCCACCGGGGGGGAAATCAGCCCCAGCATTTT.

This clonotype was observed many times. The chain recombines TRBV6-6 with TRBJ1-5; weak D call: TRBD1 (6 bases). Trimming pared 2 bases from V and 2 bases from J, leaving 10 bases between. This CDR3 comprises 15 residues. The germline V gene encodes CDR1 MNHNY and CDR2 SVGAGI (reference sequence). CDR3 sequence: CASSYGEGGNQPQHF. In DNA, the CDR3 is TGTGCCAGCAGTTACGGTGAGGGGGGCAATCAGCCCCAGCATTTT.

The chain joins TRBV14 to TRBJ1-1; 7 bases line up with TRBD1. The CDR3 is 13 amino acids. Germline trimming cut 4 bases from V and 10 bases from J; bases unmatched to any gene: 9. The germline CDR1 and CDR2 sequences are SGHDN and FVKESK. Here the CDR3 reads CASSPQFGTVAFF. CDR3 in DNA: TGTGCCAGCAGCCCTCAATTCGGGACAGTAGCTTTCTTT.

Ten or more counts support this clonotype. The chain recombines TRBV7-3 with TRBJ2-1; a possible D gene is TRBD2 (6 bases). The CDR3 is made up of 14 amino acids. V lost 4 bases, J lost 1 base, and 8 bases lay in between. In germline, CDR1 is SGHTA, CDR2 FQGTGA. The CDR3 DNA reads as TGTGCCAGCAGCTCGGGACTTTCCTACAATGAGCAGTTCTTC. This codes for CASSSGLSYNEQFF.

This clonotype came up many times. The rearrangement uses TRBV28 and TRBJ2-5; D remains ambiguous. The CDR3 totals 15 residues. Per the germline V gene, CDR1 is MDHEN and CDR2 is SYDVKM. Trimming took off 5 bases at V and 0 bases at J, with 13 bases between the two ends. The DNA for the CDR3 is TGTGCCAGCAGTCCGCCCGACTCGTACCAAGAGACCCAGTACTTC. This gives the protein CASSPPDSYQETQYF.

The V and J genes are TRBV6-6 and TRBJ2-3; 8 nucleotides agree with TRBD2. Looked up from germline, CDR1 is MNHNY and CDR2 is SVGAGI (reference sequence). V shed 0 bases and J 5 bases; nucleotides not matched to a gene: 4. The CDR3 totals 15 residues. The DNA for the CDR3 is TGTGCCAGCAGTTACTCAGCGGGGGTCCAAGATACGCAGTATTTT. Protein product: CASSYSAGVQDTQYF.

Notes on this clonotype: A read error is likely, as this CDR3 ends without the conserved phenylalanine or tryptophan. The DNA is left out, because the CDR3 cannot be placed on it with certainty; the CDR3 is given as TCRdb lists it. The chain has TRBV7-9 and TRBJ1-3. The CDR3 has 12 residues if both end residues are counted. Germline values: CDR1 SEHNR, CDR2 FQNEAQ (reference sequence). The CDR3 loop is CASSAGWDGEHL.

Here the CDR3 reads CATSDLRGPGYTF. In nucleotides, the CDR3 is TGTGCCACCAGTGATTTGCGAGGGCCTGGCTACACCTTC. The J gene is TRBJ1-2, the V gene TRBV24-1; no definite D call. The germline V gene encodes CDR1 KGHDR and CDR2 SFDVKD. This CDR3 is 13 amino acids long. Trimming left V 0 bases short and J 7 bases short, with 8 bases between.